One and the same sample provided the 26 T cell receptor beta chains below, sequenced in a study of blood T cell repertoires in COVID-19. Method: immunoSEQ multiplex PCR; TCRdb's copy keeps in-frame clones and lacks some. The sample holds roughly 260,000 clones; 80% to 90% are singletons and the top ten take 3% to 4.5%. The material sequenced was PBMCs or T cells enriched from blood (not recorded which). Receptor source: a woman between 40 and 55 years old who had been exposed to COVID-19.

This clone was seen once. The V call is TRBV12-3 or TRBV12-4, the J call TRBJ2-1; D might be TRBD1 (6 bases). The CDR3 runs to 13 residues. The V end was cut by 5 bases, the J end by 7 bases, with 12 bases between. The CDR3, as DNA: TGTGCCAGCAGTCCATATCAGGGGAATGAGCAGTTCTTC. Translation: CASSPYQGNEQFF.

The CDR3 loop reads CASSHERGGFNTGELFF. CDR3 DNA sequence: TGCGCCAGCAGCCATGAGCGGGGGGGCTTCAACACCGGGGAGCTGTTTTTT. The chain has TRBV4-1 and TRBJ2-2; 10 bases are shared with TRBD2. Germline assignment: CDR1 MGHRA and CDR2 YSYEKL. After removal of 3 bases from V and 2 bases from J, the junction contained 6 bases not matched to a gene. The CDR3 runs to 17 residues.

The chain couples TRBV27 to TRBJ2-5; the match to TRBD1 covers 7 bases. The CDR3 sequence is 16 residues long. Losses at the gene ends were 6 bases for V and 2 bases for J; bases not matched to a gene: 12. Germline CDR1 MNHEY, CDR2 SMNVEV (reference sequence). The CDR3 DNA reads as TGTGCCAGCAGGCGCCGTACAGGGGATACTCAAGAGACCCAGTACTTC. As protein: CASRRRTGDTQETQYF.

The gene calls are TRBV27 and TRBJ1-6; D is ambiguous. CDR3 length: 12 amino acids. V was cut by 4 bases and J by 5 bases, with 3 bases left in between. Germline values: CDR1 MNHEY, CDR2 SMNVEV (reference sequence). The DNA of the CDR3 is TGTGCCAGCAGTTATAATAATTCACCCCTCCACTTT. This codes for CASSYNNSPLHF.

The V gene is TRBV5-1, the J gene TRBJ2-1, with 8 positions matching TRBD2. The junction had 6 bases not matched to a gene; V was cut back by 4 bases and J by 0 bases. The CDR3 loop spans 16 amino acids. Germline V lookup: CDR1 SGHRS, CDR2 YFSETQ. The CDR3 spells CASSPSGGSSYNEQFF. Written as DNA, the CDR3 is TGCGCCAGCAGCCCAAGCGGGGGAAGCTCCTACAATGAGCAGTTCTTC.

The rearrangement links TRBV12-5 to TRBJ1-4, with D possibly matching TRBD1 (6 bases). Germline CDR1 is LGHNT and CDR2 is FRNRAP. V lost 1 base and J 5 bases, leaving 8 bases between the germline ends. This CDR3 has 14 amino acids. The CDR3 sequence: CASGLGGPNEKLFF. As DNA, the CDR3 is TGTGCTAGTGGTTTGGGGGGGCCGAATGAAAAACTGTTTTTT.

This clone appeared once. The chain is built from TRBV4-1 and TRBJ1-5, with D hard to call. Germline CDR1 reads MGHRA; CDR2 reads YSYEKL. V was shortened by 0 bases and J by 7 bases, with 13 bases between the two germline ends. The CDR3 runs 15 residues. CDR3 sequence (DNA): TGCGCCAGCAGCCAAGATACAATAAGCGGGCAGCCCCAGCATTTT. This encodes CASSQDTISGQPQHF.

This clone came up once. The CDR3 nucleotides read TGTGCCAGCAGCCTGGACCGAAGACTAGTGAACACCGGGGAGCTGTTTTTT. It is translated as CASSLDRRLVNTGELFF. The chain uses TRBV7-2 and TRBJ2-2, with D maybe TRBD2 (6 bases). V lost 5 bases, J lost 1 base, and 17 bases lay in between. This CDR3 has 17 residues. The germline gives CDR1 SGHTA, CDR2 FQGNSA.

The V and J genes are TRBV28 and TRBJ1-2; D remains unclear. Germline values: CDR1 MDHEN, CDR2 SYDVKM. The CDR3 has 13 amino acids. Trimming removed 5 bases from V and 12 bases from J, with 19 bases in between. The CDR3 loop reads CASSPLEGLVDTF. The CDR3, as DNA: TGTGCCAGCAGTCCCCTCGAGGGATTGGTGGACACCTTC.

The chain recombines TRBV9 with TRBJ1-4, with 10 bases lining up with TRBD1. The CDR3 has 19 residues. V lost 5 bases, J lost 0 bases, and 13 bases stayed unmatched. The germline gives CDR1 SGDLS, CDR2 YYNGEE. CDR3 sequence: CASSPRTGGSSATNEKLFF. The CDR3 DNA is TGTGCCAGCAGTCCTCGGACAGGGGGTTCGTCCGCAACTAATGAAAAACTGTTTTTT.

The chain couples TRBV13 to TRBJ1-3; TRBD1 aligns across 10 bases. The ends lost 2 bases at V and 6 bases at J; junction bases unmatched: 7. The CDR3 is made up of 16 amino acids. Germline CDR1 is PRHDT and CDR2 is FYEKMQ (reference sequence). DNA of the CDR3: TGTGCCAGCAGCTTAACGGGACAGGGGAAGGTAAACACCATATATTTT. It codes for CASSLTGQGKVNTIYF.

The rearrangement links TRBV28 to TRBJ2-1; 7 bases map to TRBD2. The germline CDR1 and CDR2 sequences are MDHEN and SYDVKM. The CDR3 runs to 13 residues. V shed 6 bases and J 5 bases; nucleotides not matched to a gene: 4. In DNA, the CDR3 is TGTGCCAGCAGGCTAGGGAGGGACAATGAGCAGTTCTTC. Translation gives CASRLGRDNEQFF.

The chain links TRBV19 to TRBJ1-2; D unclear. Trimming removed 2 bases at V and 7 bases at J, with 11 bases between. Germline V gene sequence: CDR1 LNHDA, CDR2 SQIVND (reference sequence). This CDR3 has 13 residues. The CDR3 protein is CASSIRNSGGYTF. The DNA of the CDR3 is TGTGCCAGTAGTATACGGAATTCGGGTGGCTACACCTTC.

The chain has TRBV9 and TRBJ1-6; D is undetermined. The germline CDR1 and CDR2 sequences are SGDLS and YYNGEE. V was shortened by 4 bases and J by 7 bases, with 12 bases between the two germline ends. The CDR3 is 14 residues long. CDR3: CASSPDGRNSPLHF. The DNA for the CDR3 is TGTGCCAGCAGCCCCGATGGCAGAAATTCACCCCTCCACTTT.

The rearrangement joins TRBV19 to TRBJ2-7; possibly TRBD2 for D (5 bases). CDR1 and CDR2 (germline): LNHDA, SQIVND (reference sequence). Trimming cost V 6 bases and J 6 bases, with 18 bases left between them. This CDR3 has 14 residues. DNA of the CDR3: TGTGCCAGTAGCGAGCAATGGGCGGCGGGCGAGCAGTACTTC. Amino acids: CASSEQWAAGEQYF.

CDR3 amino acids: CAISEQIGGGARVGYTF. CDR3 coding DNA: TGTGCCATCAGTGAGCAGATCGGGGGGGGAGCCAGGGTTGGCTACACCTTC. The genes are TRBV10-3 and TRBJ1-2; D is possibly TRBD1 (5 bases). This CDR3 comprises 17 residues. V was pared by 2 bases and J by 7 bases, with 23 bases between. The germline V gene has CDR1 ENHRY and CDR2 SYGVKD.

This rearrangement joins TRBV19 to TRBJ2-1; the match to TRBD2 covers 14 bases. Trimming cost V 3 bases and J 6 bases; bases outside gene matches: 4. The CDR3 runs 16 residues. From germline, CDR1 is LNHDA and CDR2 SQIVND (reference sequence). As DNA, the CDR3 is TGTGCCAGTAGTATTGTGACTAGCGGGGGGGTCAATGAGCAGTTCTTC. This encodes CASSIVTSGGVNEQFF.

The chain combines TRBV6-5 with TRBJ2-3, with D possibly TRBD1 on 5 matching bases. Trimming removed 10 bases at V and 0 bases at J, with 14 bases between. The length of the CDR3 is 14 residues. Germline values: CDR1 MNHEY, CDR2 SVGAGI. The CDR3 is CATKMTESTDTQYF. The DNA of the CDR3 is TGTGCCACCAAGATGACAGAAAGCACAGATACGCAGTATTTT.

The genes are TRBV3-1 (or the pseudogene TRBV3-2) and TRBJ2-1; TRBD2 is a possible D gene (6 bases). Germline CDR1 is LGHDT and CDR2 is YNNKEL (reference sequence). This CDR3 is 16 amino acids long. The germline V and J ends were trimmed by 2 bases and 6 bases, with 17 bases remaining between them. The CDR3 sequence is CASSQLTGDWGNEQFF. The CDR3 DNA reads as TGTGCCAGCAGCCAACTGACGGGGGATTGGGGCAATGAGCAGTTCTTC.

The chain employs TRBV30 and TRBJ1-1; TRBD1 is a possible D gene (5 bases). Germline values: CDR1 GTSNPN, CDR2 SVGIG (reference sequence). V shed 4 bases and J shed 1 base, with 13 bases lying between them. The CDR3 loop spans 14 amino acids. CDR3 amino acids: CAWNIRQTNTEAFF. For the CDR3, the DNA is TGTGCCTGGAATATCCGACAGACGAACACTGAAGCTTTCTTT.

This chain uses TRBV28 with TRBJ2-7, with 8 bases identical to TRBD2. Germline V CDR1 and CDR2: MDHEN, SYDVKM. V dropped 6 bases and J dropped 0; count of bases not matched to a gene: 4. The CDR3 covers 14 residues. The CDR3 loop is CASSSGGVSYEQYF. CDR3 bases: TGTGCCAGCAGCTCCGGGGGGGTCTCCTACGAGCAGTACTTC.

The chain joins TRBV5-1 to TRBJ2-5; 7 bases fit TRBD2. The CDR3 consists of 14 residues. V trimming: 0 bases; J trimming: 4 bases; junction bases outside the gene matches: 3. From germline, CDR1 is SGHRS and CDR2 YFSETQ. CDR3 DNA sequence: TGCGCCAGCAGCTTGGTTTCGGGGGGAGAGACCCAGTACTTC. Encoded protein: CASSLVSGGETQYF.

The gene calls are TRBV18 and TRBJ1-1; 8 bases agree with TRBD1. From germline, CDR1 is KGHSH and CDR2 LQKENI. There are 14 residues in the CDR3. V shed 4 bases and J 7 bases; nucleotides not matched to a gene: 8. The DNA for the CDR3 is TGTGCCAGCTCACGGGAAACAGGGGGTAGTGAAGCTTTCTTT. Translating it yields CASSRETGGSEAFF.

CDR3 nucleotides: TGTGCCATCAGTGAACCCGGACAGGGTACGGCTGAAGCTTTCTTT. Amino acid sequence: CAISEPGQGTAEAFF. The V gene is TRBV10-3, the J gene TRBJ1-1; 8 positions agree with TRBD1. Trimming cost V 3 bases and J 6 bases; bases outside gene matches: 9. The CDR3 spans 15 residues. Per the germline V gene, CDR1 is ENHRY and CDR2 is SYGVKD.

The chain combines TRBV29-1 with TRBJ1-2; maybe TRBD1 (5 bases). From germline, CDR1 is SQVTM and CDR2 ANQGSEA. The CDR3 is 16 residues long. Trimming removed 7 bases from V and 7 bases from J, with 28 bases in between. CDR3 sequence reads: CSANLPLGTPQSGYTF. As DNA, the CDR3 is TGCAGCGCCAACCTACCTTTGGGGACTCCCCAAAGTGGCTACACCTTC.

This chain connects TRBV9 to TRBJ2-1; TRBD2 agrees at 13 bases. This CDR3 contains 15 residues. The J segment lost 7 bases and the V segment lost 4 bases, leaving 5 bases of the junction unmatched. The germline gives CDR1 SGDLS, CDR2 YYNGEE. In DNA, the CDR3 is TGTGCCAGCAGCCCTACTAGCGGGGGGGCGAATGAGCAGTTCTTC. Residues: CASSPTSGGANEQFF.